This T cell receptor (beta chain) is drawn from a study of cytotoxic CD8 clonotypes in ibrutinib-treated CLL (dated by TCRdb to about 2021). As for the study more broadly: In this cohort, about 15 patients were treatment-naive and approximately 10 were relapsed/refractory, while 17 to 18 had unmutated IGHV. Responses were partial in roughly 24 patients and complete in 2; after median around 72 months follow-up, roughly 15 stayed in remission and approximately 12 progressed. Response samples were obtained after a median of roughly 13 months of treatment, with a range of roughly 6 to 36 months. Samples averaged roughly 260,000 productive templates and tens of thousands of productive rearrangements. Of the 90 or so participants in the trial, about two dozen had longitudinal samples available. Cryopreserved peripheral blood mononuclear cells were obtained prior to treatment, at the time of response, and at either disease progression or sustained remission. Every sample from remission and from progressive disease was obtained while the patients were still on ibrutinib. Broader findings and caveats from the paper: Sampling times were not matched between sustained-remission and progressing patients, and lymph node repertoires were not studied. Public clonotypes were found to be uncommon and were observed to contract or remain stable during treatment; the increase in clonality was shown to reflect expansion of private clonotypes at ibrutinib response. Baseline clonality was found to be higher than that of age-matched healthy donors and was strongly correlated with circulating CD8+ T-cell counts. Clonality increased at ibrutinib response, stayed stable in sustained remission, and fell back toward baseline at progression.

A MiSeq instrument was used for deep resolution sequencing, which targeted depths ranging from 1 in 1 million up to 1 in 200,000 T cells, with coverage averaging 10x for each clonotype. The immunoSEQ hsTCRB Kit was used to generate TCR beta libraries. Concerning the study's data processing: Data were analyzed with ImmunoSEQ Data Assistant and ImmunoSEQ Analyzer, with V, D and J genes assigned per IMGT definitions. Clonality, which ranges from 0 to 1, was calculated by subtracting the normalized Shannon entropy of productive rearrangement frequencies from one. Public clonotype analysis was restricted to overrepresented clonotypes comprising at least 0.05% of each patient's repertoire. Approximately 12 repertoires from age-matched healthy donors, obtained from immuneACCESS, served as clonality controls. The source is immuneACCESS, and TCRdb retained only in-frame sequences with V and J called. Part of the clones is not carried over; for the studies checked, unresolved V genes explain less than half of this, and the remainder is unexplained. That table is the source of V, J and clone size, and D and trimming were worked out from the DNA. Present in this sample are 19,000 or so clones, about 61% of which were seen just once. The ten top clones hold roughly 27% of the sample.

Remarks on this clone: Its antigen is not yet known. The record has no base qualities; no much larger clone is one base away.

The time point label of this sample denotes: approximately eleven months on ibrutinib. For TCR beta library preparation, about 2.1 micrograms of genomic DNA were extracted from the cryopreserved PBMCs. High-throughput TCR beta sequencing was performed on longitudinal blood samples from CLL patients receiving ibrutinib monotherapy. The patients were enrolled in a single-center, open-label phase 2 trial of ibrutinib monotherapy. The cysteine opens and the phenylalanine closes a CDR3 of 13 amino acids. The read is trimmed to its CDR3 DNA, 39 bases read in frame from base 1. V is cut by 3 bases and J by 3 bases, and the space between the germline ends is 8 bases. From the germline V gene (reference sequence), CDR1 is SEHNR and CDR2 is FQNEAQ.

Sequencing was performed on PBMCs, taken after 12 months of ibrutinib treatment. The sequence came from a human donor with chronic lymphocytic leukemia. This receptor chain uses TRBV7-9 and TRBJ1-2; matching of 5 bases hints at TRBD1 as the D gene. In nucleotide form, the sequence is TGTGCCAGCAGCTTCCAGACAGACTATGGCTACACCTTC. Its protein reads: CASSFQTDYGYTF.